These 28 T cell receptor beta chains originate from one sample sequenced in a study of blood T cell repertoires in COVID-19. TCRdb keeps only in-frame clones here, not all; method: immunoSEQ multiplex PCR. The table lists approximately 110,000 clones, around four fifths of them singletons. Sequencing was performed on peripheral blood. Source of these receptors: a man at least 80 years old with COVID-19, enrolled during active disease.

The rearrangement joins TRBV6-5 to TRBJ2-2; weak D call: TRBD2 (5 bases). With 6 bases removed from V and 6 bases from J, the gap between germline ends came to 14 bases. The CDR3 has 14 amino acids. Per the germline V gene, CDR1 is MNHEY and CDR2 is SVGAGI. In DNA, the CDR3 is TGTGCCAGCAGCTTTTTTAGCGTGGCCGGGGAGCTGTTTTTT. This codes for CASSFFSVAGELFF.

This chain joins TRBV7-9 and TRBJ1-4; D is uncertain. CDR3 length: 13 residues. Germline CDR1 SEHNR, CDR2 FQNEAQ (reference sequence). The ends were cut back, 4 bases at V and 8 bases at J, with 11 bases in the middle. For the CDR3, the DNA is TGTGCCAGCAGCTCAAGCCGGGGAGAAAAACTGTTTTTT. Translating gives CASSSSRGEKLFF. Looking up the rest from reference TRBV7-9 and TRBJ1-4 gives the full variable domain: DTGVSQNPRHKITKRGQNVTFRCDPISEHNRLYWYRQTLGQGPEFLTYFQNEAQLEKSRLLSDRFSAERPKGSFSTLEIQRTEQGDSAMYLCASSSSRGEKLFFGSGTQLSVL.

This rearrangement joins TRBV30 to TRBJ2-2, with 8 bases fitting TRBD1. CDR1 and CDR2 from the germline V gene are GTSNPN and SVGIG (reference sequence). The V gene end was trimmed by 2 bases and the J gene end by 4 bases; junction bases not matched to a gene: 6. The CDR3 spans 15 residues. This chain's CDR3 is CAWSPGTGSTGELFF. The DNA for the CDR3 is TGTGCCTGGAGTCCCGGGACAGGTTCCACCGGGGAGCTGTTTTTT.

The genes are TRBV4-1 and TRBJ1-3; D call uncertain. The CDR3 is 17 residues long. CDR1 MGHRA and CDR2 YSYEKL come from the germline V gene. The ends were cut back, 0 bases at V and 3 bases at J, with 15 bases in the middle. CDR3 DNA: TGCGCCAGCAGCCAAGAAGTGTCGTTCGGGGTTGGAAACACCATATATTTT. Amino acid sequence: CASSQEVSFGVGNTIYF.

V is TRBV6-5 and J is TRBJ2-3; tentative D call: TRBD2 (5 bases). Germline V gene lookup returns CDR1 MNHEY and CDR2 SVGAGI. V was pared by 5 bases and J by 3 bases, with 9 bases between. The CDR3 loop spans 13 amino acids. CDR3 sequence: CASSRRETDTQYF. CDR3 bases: TGTGCCAGCAGTCGTCGGGAAACAGATACGCAGTATTTT.

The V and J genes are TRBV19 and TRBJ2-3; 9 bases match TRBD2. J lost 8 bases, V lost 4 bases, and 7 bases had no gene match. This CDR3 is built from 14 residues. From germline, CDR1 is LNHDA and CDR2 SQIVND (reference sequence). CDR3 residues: CASSTVAGEFTQYF. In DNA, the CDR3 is TGTGCCAGTAGTACGGTAGCGGGAGAATTTACGCAGTATTTT.

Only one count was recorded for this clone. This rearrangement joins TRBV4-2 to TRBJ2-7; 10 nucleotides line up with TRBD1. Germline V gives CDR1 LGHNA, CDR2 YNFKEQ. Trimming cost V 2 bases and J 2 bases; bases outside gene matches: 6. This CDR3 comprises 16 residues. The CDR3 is CASSQPGTGVAYEQYF. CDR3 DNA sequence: TGTGCCAGCAGCCAACCAGGGACAGGGGTTGCCTACGAGCAGTACTTC.

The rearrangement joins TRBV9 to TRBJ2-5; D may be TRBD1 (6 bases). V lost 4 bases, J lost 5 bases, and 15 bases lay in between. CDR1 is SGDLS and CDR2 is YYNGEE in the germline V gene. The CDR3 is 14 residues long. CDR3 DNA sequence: TGTGCCAGCAGCTCCCGTCCAGGGGTTGAGACCCAGTACTTC. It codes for CASSSRPGVETQYF.

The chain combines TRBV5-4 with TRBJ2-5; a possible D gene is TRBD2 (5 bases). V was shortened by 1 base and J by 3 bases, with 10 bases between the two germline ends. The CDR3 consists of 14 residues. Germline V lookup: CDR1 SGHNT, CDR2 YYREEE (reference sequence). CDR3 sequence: CASSLNSGKETQYF. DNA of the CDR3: TGTGCCAGCAGCTTGAATTCGGGAAAAGAGACCCAGTACTTC. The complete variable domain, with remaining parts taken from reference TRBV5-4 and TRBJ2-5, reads ETGVTQSPTHLIKTRGQQVTLRCSSQSGHNTVSWYQQALGQGPQFIFQYYREEENGRGNFPPRFSGLQFPNYSSELNVNALELDDSALYLCASSLNSGKETQYFGPGTRLLVL.

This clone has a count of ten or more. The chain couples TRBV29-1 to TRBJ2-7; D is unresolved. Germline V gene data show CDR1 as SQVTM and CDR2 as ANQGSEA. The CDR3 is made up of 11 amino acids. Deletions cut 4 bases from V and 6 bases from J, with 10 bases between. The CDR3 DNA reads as TGCAGCGTTGCCCAGGCAGGCGAGCAGTACTTC. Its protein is CSVAQAGEQYF.

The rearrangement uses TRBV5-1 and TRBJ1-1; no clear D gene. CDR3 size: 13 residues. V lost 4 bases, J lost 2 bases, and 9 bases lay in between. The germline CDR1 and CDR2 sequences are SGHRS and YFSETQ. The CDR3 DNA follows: TGCGCCAGCAGCCCGCAGGATAACACTGAAGCTTTCTTT. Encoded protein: CASSPQDNTEAFF.

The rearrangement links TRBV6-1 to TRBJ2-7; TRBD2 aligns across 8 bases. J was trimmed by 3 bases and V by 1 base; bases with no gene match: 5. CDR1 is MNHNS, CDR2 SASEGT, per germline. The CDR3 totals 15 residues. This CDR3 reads CASSEDSGSFYEQYF. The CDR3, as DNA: TGTGCCAGCAGTGAAGACAGCGGGAGTTTCTACGAGCAGTACTTC.

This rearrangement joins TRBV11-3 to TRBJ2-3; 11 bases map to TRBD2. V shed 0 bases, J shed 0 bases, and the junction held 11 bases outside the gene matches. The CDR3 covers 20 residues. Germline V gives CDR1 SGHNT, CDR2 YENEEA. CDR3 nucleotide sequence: TGTGCCAGCAGCTTAGATCTAGAGTTGGGGACTAGCGGAAGCACAGATACGCAGTATTTT. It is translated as CASSLDLELGTSGSTDTQYF. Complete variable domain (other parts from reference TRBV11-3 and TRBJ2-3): EAGVVQSPRYKIIEKKQPVAFWCNPISGHNTLYWYLQNLGQGPELLIRYENEEAVDDSQLPKDRFSAERLKGVDSTLKIQPAELGDSAVYLCASSLDLELGTSGSTDTQYFGPGTRLTVL.

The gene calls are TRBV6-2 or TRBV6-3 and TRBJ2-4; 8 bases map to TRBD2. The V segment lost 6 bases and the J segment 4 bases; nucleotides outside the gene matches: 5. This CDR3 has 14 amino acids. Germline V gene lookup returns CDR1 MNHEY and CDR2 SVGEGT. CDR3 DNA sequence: TGTGCCAGCAGCTATAGCGGGACTAAAAACATTCAGTACTTC. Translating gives CASSYSGTKNIQYF.

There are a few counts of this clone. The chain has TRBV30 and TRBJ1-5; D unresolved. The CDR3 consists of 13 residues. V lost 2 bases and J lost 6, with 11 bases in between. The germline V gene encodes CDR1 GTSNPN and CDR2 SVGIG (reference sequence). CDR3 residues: CAWSLDPRQPQHF. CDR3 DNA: TGTGCCTGGAGTTTAGATCCCCGTCAGCCCCAGCATTTT.

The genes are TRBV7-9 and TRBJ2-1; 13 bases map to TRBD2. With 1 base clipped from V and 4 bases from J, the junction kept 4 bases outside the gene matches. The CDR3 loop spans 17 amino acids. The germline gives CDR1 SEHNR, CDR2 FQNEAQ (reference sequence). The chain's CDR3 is CASSLGLAGGGYNEQFF. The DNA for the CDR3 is TGTGCCAGCAGCTTAGGACTAGCGGGAGGCGGTTACAATGAGCAGTTCTTC.

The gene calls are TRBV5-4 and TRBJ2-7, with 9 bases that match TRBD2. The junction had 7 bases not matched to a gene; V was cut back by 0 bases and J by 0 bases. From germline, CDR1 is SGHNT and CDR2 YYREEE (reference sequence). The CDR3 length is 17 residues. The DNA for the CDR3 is TGTGCCAGCAGCTTGGGGATAGCTAGCGGGACCTCCTACGAGCAGTACTTC. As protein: CASSLGIASGTSYEQYF.

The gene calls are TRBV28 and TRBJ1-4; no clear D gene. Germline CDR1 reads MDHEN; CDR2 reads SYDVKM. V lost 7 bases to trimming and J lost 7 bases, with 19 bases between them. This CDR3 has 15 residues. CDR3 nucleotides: TGTGCCAGCATCTCTGCGGGGAGTCGAGGTGAAAAACTGTTTTTT. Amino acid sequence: CASISAGSRGEKLFF.

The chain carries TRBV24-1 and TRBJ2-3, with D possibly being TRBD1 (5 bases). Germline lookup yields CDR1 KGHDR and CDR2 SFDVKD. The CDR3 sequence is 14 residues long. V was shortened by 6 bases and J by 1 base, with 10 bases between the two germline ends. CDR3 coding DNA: TGTGCCACCAGTAGCCTAGGGGGCACAGATACGCAGTATTTT. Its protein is CATSSLGGTDTQYF.

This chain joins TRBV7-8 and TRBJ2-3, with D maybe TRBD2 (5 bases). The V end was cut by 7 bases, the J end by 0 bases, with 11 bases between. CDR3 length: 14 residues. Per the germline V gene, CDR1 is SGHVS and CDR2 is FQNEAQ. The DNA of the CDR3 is TGTGCCAGCACCCGCCGGGGAAGCACAGATACGCAGTATTTT. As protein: CASTRRGSTDTQYF.

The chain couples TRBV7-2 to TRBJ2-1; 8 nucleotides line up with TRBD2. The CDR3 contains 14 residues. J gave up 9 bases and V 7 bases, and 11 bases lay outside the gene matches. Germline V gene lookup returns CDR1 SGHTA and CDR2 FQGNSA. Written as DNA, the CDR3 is TGTGCCAGCACCCAGCAAGCGGGAGTTCTTGAGCAGTTCTTC. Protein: CASTQQAGVLEQFF.

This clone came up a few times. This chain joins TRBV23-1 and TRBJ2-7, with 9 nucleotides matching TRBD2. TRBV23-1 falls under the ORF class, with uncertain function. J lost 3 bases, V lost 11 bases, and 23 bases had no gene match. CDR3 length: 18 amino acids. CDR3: CAPQSGGRAYSTHYEQYF. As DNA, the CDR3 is TGCGCCCCACAGTCGGGCGGGAGGGCCTACTCTACTCACTACGAGCAGTACTTC.

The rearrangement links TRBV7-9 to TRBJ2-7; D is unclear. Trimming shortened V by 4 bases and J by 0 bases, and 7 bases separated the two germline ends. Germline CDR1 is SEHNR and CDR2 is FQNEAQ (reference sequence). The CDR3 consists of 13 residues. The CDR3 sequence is CASSSGNSYEQYF. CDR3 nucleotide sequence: TGTGCCAGCAGCTCCGGTAACTCCTACGAGCAGTACTTC.

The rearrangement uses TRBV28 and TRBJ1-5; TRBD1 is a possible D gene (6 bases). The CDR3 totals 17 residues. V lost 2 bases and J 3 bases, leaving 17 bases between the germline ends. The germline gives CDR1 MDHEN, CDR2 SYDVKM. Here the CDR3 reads CASSLKGQRQVNQPQHF. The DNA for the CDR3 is TGTGCCAGCAGTTTAAAGGGGCAACGACAGGTCAATCAGCCCCAGCATTTT.

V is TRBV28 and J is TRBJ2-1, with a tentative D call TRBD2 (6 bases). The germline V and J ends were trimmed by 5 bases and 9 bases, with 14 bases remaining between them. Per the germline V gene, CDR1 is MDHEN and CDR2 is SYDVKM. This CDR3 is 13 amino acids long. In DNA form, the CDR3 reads TGTGCCAGCAGTAGGGCTAGCGTGGGTGAGCAGTTCTTC. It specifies CASSRASVGEQFF.

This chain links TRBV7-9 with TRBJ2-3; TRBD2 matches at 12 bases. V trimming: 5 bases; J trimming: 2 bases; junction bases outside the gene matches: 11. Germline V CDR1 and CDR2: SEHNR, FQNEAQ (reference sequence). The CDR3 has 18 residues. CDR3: CASSGTSGPLYYTDTQYF. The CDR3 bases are TGTGCCAGCAGCGGGACTAGCGGGCCCTTATATTACACAGATACGCAGTATTTT.

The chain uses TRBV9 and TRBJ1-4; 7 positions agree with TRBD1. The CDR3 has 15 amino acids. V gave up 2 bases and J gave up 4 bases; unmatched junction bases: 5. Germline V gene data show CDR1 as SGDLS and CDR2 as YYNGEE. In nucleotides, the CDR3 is TGTGCCAGCAGCGTGGGGACAGCTCTTAATGAAAAACTGTTTTTT. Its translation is CASSVGTALNEKLFF.

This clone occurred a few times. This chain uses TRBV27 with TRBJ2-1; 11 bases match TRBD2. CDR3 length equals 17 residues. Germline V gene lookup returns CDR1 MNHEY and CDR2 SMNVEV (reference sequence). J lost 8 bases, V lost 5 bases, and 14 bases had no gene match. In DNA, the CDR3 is TGTGCCAGCAGTATTATCCTGACTAGCGGGAATCTCCATGAGCAGTTCTTC. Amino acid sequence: CASSIILTSGNLHEQFF.